This T cell receptor (beta chain) was profiled in a study of early T cells in non-severe SARS-CoV-2 infection. Findings and limits, study-wide: Clonotype matching in VDJdb favored anti-spike CD8 responses and did not capture private and CD4 specificities.

As concerns this clonotype: As yet, its antigen is unknown.

Attachment of unique molecular identifiers to individual cDNA molecules was performed. TCRdb passed the 5' RACE reads through MiXCR, listing each CDR3 protein once. Among about 22,000 distinct CDR3 sequences listed, 5% were seen once. The CDR3 runs to 15 residues. With 4 bases removed from V and 11 bases from J, the gap between germline ends came to 18 bases. CDR1 is MNHEY, CDR2 SMNVEV, per germline (reference sequence). The V gene is TRBV27, the J gene TRBJ1-6; D gene uncertain. The receptor comes from an adult who was a healthcare worker with PCR-confirmed SARS-CoV-2 infection or an uninfected control (not recorded which). The sequencing sample was made of whole blood. CDR3 residues: CASSSRPAGVTPLHF. The DNA for the CDR3 is TGTGCCAGCAGTTCCCGGCCAGCTGGAGTTACACCCCTCCACTTT.